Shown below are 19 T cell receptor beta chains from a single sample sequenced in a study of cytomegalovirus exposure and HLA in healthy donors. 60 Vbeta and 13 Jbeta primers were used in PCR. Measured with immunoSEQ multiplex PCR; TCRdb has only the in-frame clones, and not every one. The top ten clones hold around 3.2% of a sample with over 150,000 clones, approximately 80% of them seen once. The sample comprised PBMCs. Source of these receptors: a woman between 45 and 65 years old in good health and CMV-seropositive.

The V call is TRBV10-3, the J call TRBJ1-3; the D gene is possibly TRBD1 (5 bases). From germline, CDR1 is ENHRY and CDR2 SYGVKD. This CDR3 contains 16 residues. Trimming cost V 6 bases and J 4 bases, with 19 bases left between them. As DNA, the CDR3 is TGTGCCATCAGCCCCGCGGGAGGGGCAAGAGGAAACACCATATATTTT. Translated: CAISPAGGARGNTIYF.

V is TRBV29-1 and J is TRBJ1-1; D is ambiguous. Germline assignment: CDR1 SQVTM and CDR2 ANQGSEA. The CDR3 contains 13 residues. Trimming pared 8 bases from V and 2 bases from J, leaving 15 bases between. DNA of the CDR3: TGCAGCTCCGAACCCGCGCCAAACACTGAAGCTTTCTTT. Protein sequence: CSSEPAPNTEAFF.

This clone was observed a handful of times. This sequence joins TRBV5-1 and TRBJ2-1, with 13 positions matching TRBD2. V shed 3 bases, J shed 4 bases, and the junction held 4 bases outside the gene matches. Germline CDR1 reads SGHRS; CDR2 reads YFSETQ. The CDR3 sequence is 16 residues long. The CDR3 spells CASSSGLAGSYNEQFF. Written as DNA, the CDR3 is TGCGCCAGCAGCTCGGGACTAGCGGGGTCATACAATGAGCAGTTCTTC.

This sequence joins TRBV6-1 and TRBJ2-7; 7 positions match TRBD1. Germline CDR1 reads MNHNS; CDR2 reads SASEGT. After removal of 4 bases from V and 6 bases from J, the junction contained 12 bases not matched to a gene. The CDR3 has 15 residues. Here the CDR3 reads CASSASGTATAEQYF. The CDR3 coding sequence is TGTGCCAGCAGTGCCTCAGGGACAGCTACAGCCGAGCAGTACTTC.

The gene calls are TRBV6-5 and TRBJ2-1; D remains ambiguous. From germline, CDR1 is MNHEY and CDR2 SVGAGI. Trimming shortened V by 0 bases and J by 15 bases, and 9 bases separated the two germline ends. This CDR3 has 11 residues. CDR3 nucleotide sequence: TGTGCCAGCAGTTACTCCCGGGTTACGTTCTTC. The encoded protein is CASSYSRVTFF.

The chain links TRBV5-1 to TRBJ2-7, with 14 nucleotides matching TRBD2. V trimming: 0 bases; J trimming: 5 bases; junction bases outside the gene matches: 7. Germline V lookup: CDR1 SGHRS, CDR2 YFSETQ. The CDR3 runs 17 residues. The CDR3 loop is CASSLAGLAGVVDEQYF. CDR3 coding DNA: TGCGCCAGCAGCTTGGCGGGACTAGCGGGAGTAGTGGACGAGCAGTACTTC.

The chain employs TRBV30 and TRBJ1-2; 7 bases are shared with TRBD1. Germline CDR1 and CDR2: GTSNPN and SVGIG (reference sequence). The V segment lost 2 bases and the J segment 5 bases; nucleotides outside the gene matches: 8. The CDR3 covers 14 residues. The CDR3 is CAWSSGQRFYGYTF. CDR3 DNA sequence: TGTGCCTGGAGTTCGGGACAGAGATTTTATGGCTACACCTTC.

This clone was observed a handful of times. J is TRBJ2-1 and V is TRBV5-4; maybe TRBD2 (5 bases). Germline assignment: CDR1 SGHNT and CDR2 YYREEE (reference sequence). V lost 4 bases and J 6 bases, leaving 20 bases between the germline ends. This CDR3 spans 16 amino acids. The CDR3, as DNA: TGTGCCAGCAGCCGGAAGGGCCACGTCGAGGGCAATGAGCAGTTCTTC. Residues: CASSRKGHVEGNEQFF.

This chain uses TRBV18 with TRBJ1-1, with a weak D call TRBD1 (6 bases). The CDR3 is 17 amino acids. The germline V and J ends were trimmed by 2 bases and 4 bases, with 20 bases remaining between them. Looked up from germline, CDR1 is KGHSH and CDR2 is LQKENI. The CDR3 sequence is CASSPGVAGDTGTEAFF. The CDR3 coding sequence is TGTGCCAGCTCACCAGGGGTAGCAGGGGATACGGGCACTGAAGCTTTCTTT.

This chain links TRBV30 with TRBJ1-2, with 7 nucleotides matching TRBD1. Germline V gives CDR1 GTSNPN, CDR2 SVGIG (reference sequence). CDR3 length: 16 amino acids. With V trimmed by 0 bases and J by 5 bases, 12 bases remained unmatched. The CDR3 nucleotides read TGTGCCTGGAGTGTACTGCAGGGGCCCAGGGGGTATGGCTACACCTTC. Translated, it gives CAWSVLQGPRGYGYTF.

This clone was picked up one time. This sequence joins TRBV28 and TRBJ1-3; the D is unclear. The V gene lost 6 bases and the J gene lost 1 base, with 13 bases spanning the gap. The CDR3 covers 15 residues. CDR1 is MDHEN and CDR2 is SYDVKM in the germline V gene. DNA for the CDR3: TGTGCCAGCAGCCCCCAAGGGAGGTCTGGAAACACCATATATTTT. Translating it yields CASSPQGRSGNTIYF.

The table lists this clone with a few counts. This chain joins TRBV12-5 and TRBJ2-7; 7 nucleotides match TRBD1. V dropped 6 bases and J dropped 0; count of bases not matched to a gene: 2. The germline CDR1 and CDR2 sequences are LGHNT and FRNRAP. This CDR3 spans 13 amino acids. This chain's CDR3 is CASGRDSSYEQYF. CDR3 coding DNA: TGTGCTAGTGGCCGGGACAGCTCCTACGAGCAGTACTTC.

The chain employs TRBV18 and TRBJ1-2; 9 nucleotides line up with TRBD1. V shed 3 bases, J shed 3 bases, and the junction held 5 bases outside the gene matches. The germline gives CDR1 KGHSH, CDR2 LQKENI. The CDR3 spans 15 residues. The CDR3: CASSPTQGADYGYTF. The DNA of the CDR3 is TGTGCCAGCTCACCCACACAGGGGGCCGACTATGGCTACACCTTC.

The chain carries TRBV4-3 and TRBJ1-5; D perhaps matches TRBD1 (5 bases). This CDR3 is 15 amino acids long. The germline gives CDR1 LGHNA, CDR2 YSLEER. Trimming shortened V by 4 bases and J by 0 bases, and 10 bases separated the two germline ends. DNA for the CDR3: TGCGCCAGCAGCCGACAGAGGCTTAGCAATCAGCCCCAGCATTTT. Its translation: CASSRQRLSNQPQHF.

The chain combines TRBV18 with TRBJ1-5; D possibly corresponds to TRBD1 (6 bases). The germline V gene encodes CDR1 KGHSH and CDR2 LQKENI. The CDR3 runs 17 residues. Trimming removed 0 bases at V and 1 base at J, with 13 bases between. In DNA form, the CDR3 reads TGTGCCAGCTCACCACCCCAGGGGAGTGCGAGCAATCAGCCCCAGCATTTT. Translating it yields CASSPPQGSASNQPQHF.

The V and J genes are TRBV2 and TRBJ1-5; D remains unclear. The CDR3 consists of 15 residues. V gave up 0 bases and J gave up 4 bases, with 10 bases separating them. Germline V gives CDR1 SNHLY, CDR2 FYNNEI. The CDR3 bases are TGTGCCAGCAGTGAAGCGCCGGGTCCGAATCAGCCCCAGCATTTT. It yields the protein CASSEAPGPNQPQHF.

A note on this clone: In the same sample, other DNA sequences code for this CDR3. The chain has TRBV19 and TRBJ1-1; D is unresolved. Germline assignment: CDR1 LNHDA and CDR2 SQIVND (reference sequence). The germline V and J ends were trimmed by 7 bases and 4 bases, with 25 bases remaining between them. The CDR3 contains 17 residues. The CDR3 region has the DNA TGTGCCAGTAAGCCGCCGACGGGGAGATGGGGTGTCACTGAAGCTTTCTTT. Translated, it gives CASKPPTGRWGVTEAFF.

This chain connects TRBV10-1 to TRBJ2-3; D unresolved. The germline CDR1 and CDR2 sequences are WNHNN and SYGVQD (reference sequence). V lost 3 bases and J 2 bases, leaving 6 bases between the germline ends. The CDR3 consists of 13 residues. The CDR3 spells CASSDPYTDTQYF. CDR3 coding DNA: TGCGCCAGCAGTGATCCCTACACAGATACGCAGTATTTT.

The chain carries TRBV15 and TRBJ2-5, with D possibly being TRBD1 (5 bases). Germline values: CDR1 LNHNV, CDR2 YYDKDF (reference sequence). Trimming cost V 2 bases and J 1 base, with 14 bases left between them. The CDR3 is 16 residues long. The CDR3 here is CATSRTVGQGQETQYF. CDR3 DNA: TGTGCCACCAGCAGAACGGTGGGGCAGGGCCAAGAGACCCAGTACTTC.